This T cell receptor (beta chain) was captured in a study of shared clonotypes between healthy human individuals. Overall study findings and caveats: Memory subsets had estimated richness that was generally smaller than that of naive subsets. Non-shared clonotypes had lower generation probabilities than those shared by all four donors.

Here immunoSEQ multiplex PCR was the method, and the copy in TCRdb shows in-frame clones only, minus some. The repertoire holds hundreds of thousands of clones, with approximately 95% as singletons. Naive CD8 cells comprised CD45RO-negative, CCR7-positively selected cells, excluding terminally differentiated effector memory CD45RA+ cells. Donors included only healthy HIV-negative adults lacking recent acute infections or vaccinations. This clone came up once. Its target is not known. Additional DNA sequences in this sample encode the identical CDR3. The germline gives CDR1 SGDLS, CDR2 YYNGEE. V dropped 2 bases and J dropped 0 bases, with 7 bases sitting between them. The CDR3 runs 14 residues.

This rearrangement joins TRBV9 to TRBJ2-3; unclear D gene. This receptor was obtained from a woman aged 30 to 39 in good health. Material for sequencing was naive CD8+ T cells sorted from blood. CDR3 sequence reads: CASSVGGSTDTQYF. CDR3 bases: TGTGCCAGCAGCGTCGGCGGTAGCACAGATACGCAGTATTTT.